A selection of T cell receptor beta chains follows, all from one sample in a study of radiation and T cells in renal cell carcinoma. Method: immunoSEQ multiplex PCR; TCRdb's copy keeps in-frame clones and lacks some. The table includes 70,000 to 80,000 clones, 65% to 90% detected once. The specimen comprised blood, sampled from a patient whose treatment included radiotherapy and nephrectomy. The receptors stem from a woman aged 50 to 60 with renal cell carcinoma. Both conserved end residues are part of each CDR3. Fields, in order: CDR3 DNA, CDR3 protein, J gene, D gene, clone size, CDR3 length, V gene. The D gene is left open where the match is weak. Clone size is stated in some rows and not others, as once, few, many or a class when expanded.

DNA: TGTGCCAGCAGCTTGGGGCCCCTAGCGGGGGTCGGCACAGATACGCAGTATTTT
CDR3: CASSLGPLAGVGTDTQYF
J: TRBJ2-3
D: TRBD2
size: -
length: 18
V: TRBV5-8

DNA: TGCGCCAGCAGCTGGGTCGGTTTCGAGCAGTACTTC
CDR3: CASSWVGFEQYF
J: TRBJ2-7
D: -
size: -
length: 12
V: TRBV5-1

DNA: TGTGCCAGCAGCTTATGGGGGAGGGCCGGGAATGAGCAGTTCTTC
CDR3: CASSLWGRAGNEQFF
J: TRBJ2-1
D: TRBD2
size: -
length: 15
V: TRBV7-2

DNA: TGTGCCAGCAGTGAAGCGTATGTTAGTACTGAAGCTTTCTTT
CDR3: CASSEAYVSTEAFF
J: TRBJ1-1
D: -
size: few
length: 14
V: TRBV2

DNA: TGTGCCAGCAGCCGAGGGGGCAGGGCCGACTATGGCTACACCTTC
CDR3: CASSRGGRADYGYTF
J: TRBJ1-2
D: TRBD1
size: -
length: 15
V: TRBV5-6

DNA: TGTGCCAGCAGCGTTCCGGGGGGTCTAGGTGGCTACACCTTC
CDR3: CASSVPGGLGGYTF
J: TRBJ1-2
D: -
size: -
length: 14
V: TRBV7-2

DNA: TGTGCCAGCAGCTTCTCACAGGGGTTCGGGGAGCTGTTTTTT
CDR3: CASSFSQGFGELFF
J: TRBJ2-2
D: TRBD1
size: -
length: 14
V: TRBV11-3

DNA: TGTGCCAGCAGCGACAGCGGGAGAGGCACAGATACGCAGTATTTT
CDR3: CASSDSGRGTDTQYF
J: TRBJ2-3
D: TRBD2
size: -
length: 15
V: TRBV7-2

DNA: TGCGCCAGCAGTCGTCTAGCGGGAGTCCCCTACGAGCAGTACTTC
CDR3: CASSRLAGVPYEQYF
J: TRBJ2-7
D: TRBD2
size: -
length: 15
V: TRBV10-2

DNA: TGTGCCAGCTCACCACGCCGCGGGAATCAGCCCCAGCATTTT
CDR3: CASSPRRGNQPQHF
J: TRBJ1-5
D: -
size: -
length: 14
V: TRBV18

DNA: TGTGCCAGCAGCCTGCCGGGACTAGCGGGGGGAGGCACAGATACGCAGTATTTT
CDR3: CASSLPGLAGGGTDTQYF
J: TRBJ2-3
D: TRBD2
size: -
length: 18
V: TRBV5-8

DNA: TGTGCCAGCAGCGTTGGACAGTCGAACACTGAAGCTTTCTTT
CDR3: CASSVGQSNTEAFF
J: TRBJ1-1
D: -
size: -
length: 14
V: TRBV9

DNA: TGTGCCAGCAGCTTTCCCGGGACTGGGCACAATGAGCAGTTCTTC
CDR3: CASSFPGTGHNEQFF
J: TRBJ2-1
D: -
size: -
length: 15
V: TRBV7-2

DNA: TGTGCCAGCAGCTTTAGCGGGGGGGCCCCAGATACGCAGTATTTT
CDR3: CASSFSGGAPDTQYF
J: TRBJ2-3
D: TRBD2
size: -
length: 15
V: TRBV11-3

DNA: TGTGCCAGCAGTTTGGGACAGGACAGCACAGATACGCAGTATTTT
CDR3: CASSLGQDSTDTQYF
J: TRBJ2-3
D: TRBD1
size: -
length: 15
V: TRBV28

DNA: TGTGCCAGCAGACAACAGGGCTGGGAGACCCAGTACTTC
CDR3: CASRQQGWETQYF
J: TRBJ2-5
D: -
size: -
length: 13
V: TRBV28

DNA: TGCAGTGCTAGACGGGCCAGGGAGGAGTTCTTC
CDR3: CSARRAREEFF
J: TRBJ2-1
D: -
size: -
length: 11
V: TRBV20-1

DNA: TGTGCCAGCAGCTTAAGACAGGGGGCGCTTGGCTACACCTTC
CDR3: CASSLRQGALGYTF
J: TRBJ1-2
D: TRBD1
size: -
length: 14
V: TRBV7-2

DNA: TGTGCCATCAGTGAGGACGCTCGATCTAACTATGGCTACACCTTC
CDR3: CAISEDARSNYGYTF
J: TRBJ1-2
D: -
size: -
length: 15
V: TRBV10-3

DNA: TGCGCCAGCAGCCAAGATCGGGCGGGGAACAATGAGCAGTTCTTC
CDR3: CASSQDRAGNNEQFF
J: TRBJ2-1
D: -
size: -
length: 15
V: TRBV5-4

DNA: TGTGCCAGCAACCCTGGGCGGGAATCCCTCAATGAGCAGTTCTTC
CDR3: CASNPGRESLNEQFF
J: TRBJ2-1
D: -
size: few
length: 15
V: TRBV5-4

DNA: TGTGCCAGCAGGAGGACAGGGGACACCGGGGAGCTGTTTTTT
CDR3: CASRRTGDTGELFF
J: TRBJ2-2
D: TRBD1
size: -
length: 14
V: TRBV25-1

DNA: TGTGCCAGCAGTTTACAGGGGGTGGGTAATTCACCCCTCCACTTT
CDR3: CASSLQGVGNSPLHF
J: TRBJ1-6
D: TRBD1
size: -
length: 15
V: TRBV7-9

DNA: TGTGCCAGCAGTTTATTGGGGGCAGGTCAGCCCCAGCATTTT
CDR3: CASSLLGAGQPQHF
J: TRBJ1-5
D: -
size: -
length: 14
V: TRBV27

DNA: TGTGCCTGGAGTGTAGCGGGGGTGCATGGCTACACCTTC
CDR3: CAWSVAGVHGYTF
J: TRBJ1-2
D: -
size: -
length: 13
V: TRBV30

DNA: TGTGCCAGCAGCCCTCGGGGACAGGGGGCATATGAGCAGTTCTTC
CDR3: CASSPRGQGAYEQFF
J: TRBJ2-1
D: TRBD1
size: -
length: 15
V: TRBV6-6

DNA: TGCGCCAGCAGCCAAGCTGACAGGGTGGATGGCTACACCTTC
CDR3: CASSQADRVDGYTF
J: TRBJ1-2
D: TRBD1
size: -
length: 14
V: TRBV4-3

DNA: TGCAGCACGCGAGTCTCCCAGAAGACGGACGAGCAGTACTTC
CDR3: CSTRVSQKTDEQYF
J: TRBJ2-7
D: -
size: -
length: 14
V: TRBV29-1

DNA: TGCGCCAGCAGCGTGGCGAGTAGGACTAATGAAAAACTGTTTTTT
CDR3: CASSVASRTNEKLFF
J: TRBJ1-4
D: -
size: -
length: 15
V: TRBV4-3

DNA: TGTGCCAGCAGCTTCGGTGAACCTTTCTCCTACGAGCAGTACTTC
CDR3: CASSFGEPFSYEQYF
J: TRBJ2-7
D: -
size: few
length: 15
V: TRBV7-2

DNA: TGTGCCAGCAGCCTCTTGGACAATGAGCAGTTCTTC
CDR3: CASSLLDNEQFF
J: TRBJ2-1
D: -
size: few
length: 12
V: TRBV28

DNA: TGTGCCAGCAGCCCCGCCGGGGCGAGCAATCAGCCCCAGCATTTT
CDR3: CASSPAGASNQPQHF
J: TRBJ1-5
D: -
size: -
length: 15
V: TRBV9

DNA: TGTGCCAGCAGCTCGGGACAGGGTAGGCCTAGCCGGGAGACCCAGTACTTC
CDR3: CASSSGQGRPSRETQYF
J: TRBJ2-5
D: TRBD1
size: once
length: 17
V: TRBV5-6

DNA: TGTGCCAGCAGCTTAGACGTTGTCACAGATACGCAGTATTTT
CDR3: CASSLDVVTDTQYF
J: TRBJ2-3
D: -
size: -
length: 14
V: TRBV7-3

DNA: TGTGCCAGCAGCTCCGCTGGGGGGCAGGCAAAAGGCTACACCTTC
CDR3: CASSSAGGQAKGYTF
J: TRBJ1-2
D: -
size: -
length: 15
V: TRBV6-6

DNA: TGTGCCAGCTCACCACCCGCCAGAACAGATACGCAGTATTTT
CDR3: CASSPPARTDTQYF
J: TRBJ2-3
D: -
size: -
length: 14
V: TRBV18

DNA: TGCGCCAGCAGGGGGACTGAGACCTACGAGCAGTACTTC
CDR3: CASRGTETYEQYF
J: TRBJ2-7
D: -
size: -
length: 13
V: TRBV10-2

DNA: TGTGCCAGCAGCAAAAAGGGTTTAAGTAACACTGAAGCTTTCTTT
CDR3: CASSKKGLSNTEAFF
J: TRBJ1-1
D: -
size: -
length: 15
V: TRBV21-1

DNA: TGTGCCTGTAGTAGCGGATTCACCGGGGAGCTGTTTTTT
CDR3: CACSSGFTGELFF
J: TRBJ2-2
D: -
size: -
length: 13
V: TRBV30

DNA: TGTGCCAGCAGCTTAAATGGGAACTCTGGAAACACCATATATTTT
CDR3: CASSLNGNSGNTIYF
J: TRBJ1-3
D: -
size: -
length: 15
V: TRBV7-9

DNA: TGTGCCACCAGCAGAGATCCGAGGAGTGCCCTCCACTTT
CDR3: CATSRDPRSALHF
J: TRBJ1-6
D: -
size: -
length: 13
V: TRBV15

DNA: TGTGCCAGCAGCTTAGGGTTTGGCAGGGAGGCTTTCTTT
CDR3: CASSLGFGREAFF
J: TRBJ1-1
D: -
size: few
length: 13
V: TRBV7-9

DNA: TGTGCCAGCAGACAGAGAGACAGGGCGTATAATTCACCCCTCCACTTT
CDR3: CASRQRDRAYNSPLHF
J: TRBJ1-6
D: TRBD1
size: few
length: 16
V: TRBV14

DNA: TGCGCCAGCAGTAGACTAGCGGGAGTGGGTAATGAGCAGTTCTTC
CDR3: CASSRLAGVGNEQFF
J: TRBJ2-1
D: TRBD2
size: -
length: 15
V: TRBV10-1

DNA: TGTGCCAGTAGTATGACAGGGCGGTACACTGAAGCTTTCTTT
CDR3: CASSMTGRYTEAFF
J: TRBJ1-1
D: TRBD1
size: -
length: 14
V: TRBV19

DNA: TGTGCCAGCAGCCCTCAAGGTTACGAAAAACTGTTTTTT
CDR3: CASSPQGYEKLFF
J: TRBJ1-4
D: -
size: -
length: 13
V: TRBV7-2

DNA: TGTGCCAGCAGCCCGGGACAGGGGGCGCATGAAAAACTGTTTTTT
CDR3: CASSPGQGAHEKLFF
J: TRBJ1-4
D: TRBD1
size: -
length: 15
V: TRBV7-2

DNA: TGTGCCAGTAGAACTAGCGGGAGGGCCTCCAACGAGCAGTACTTC
CDR3: CASRTSGRASNEQYF
J: TRBJ2-7
D: TRBD2
size: -
length: 15
V: TRBV19

DNA: TGCGCCAGCAGCTTGGACAGGGATTCACCCCTCCACTTT
CDR3: CASSLDRDSPLHF
J: TRBJ1-6
D: -
size: -
length: 13
V: TRBV5-1

DNA: TGTGCCAGCTTCGAAGGGCCCCCCTCTGGAAACACCATATATTTT
CDR3: CASFEGPPSGNTIYF
J: TRBJ1-3
D: -
size: once
length: 15
V: TRBV7-3

DNA: TGTGCCAGCTCACCATTGGGACAGAGCGAAGACGCTTTCTTT
CDR3: CASSPLGQSEDAFF
J: TRBJ1-1
D: TRBD1
size: few
length: 14
V: TRBV18

DNA: TGTGCCAGCACGGCTACAGGGTTGGATTCACCCCTCCACTTT
CDR3: CASTATGLDSPLHF
J: TRBJ1-6
D: -
size: once
length: 14
V: TRBV2

DNA: TGTGCCAGCAGCTTAGTTTCATCGGGCTACACCTTC
CDR3: CASSLVSSGYTF
J: TRBJ1-2
D: -
size: once
length: 12
V: TRBV7-9

DNA: TGTGCCAGCAGTTTAGAGGGGAGGCCGACTAACTATGGCTACACCTTC
CDR3: CASSLEGRPTNYGYTF
J: TRBJ1-2
D: -
size: once
length: 16
V: TRBV27

DNA: TGCGCCAGCAGCGAGAGGACAGGAGGAGGAACTGAAGCTTTCTTT
CDR3: CASSERTGGGTEAFF
J: TRBJ1-1
D: TRBD1
size: -
length: 15
V: TRBV5-1

DNA: TGTGCCAGCAGTGAGCAGGGGGCCTACAATCAGCCCCAGCATTTT
CDR3: CASSEQGAYNQPQHF
J: TRBJ1-5
D: TRBD1
size: once
length: 15
V: TRBV6-1